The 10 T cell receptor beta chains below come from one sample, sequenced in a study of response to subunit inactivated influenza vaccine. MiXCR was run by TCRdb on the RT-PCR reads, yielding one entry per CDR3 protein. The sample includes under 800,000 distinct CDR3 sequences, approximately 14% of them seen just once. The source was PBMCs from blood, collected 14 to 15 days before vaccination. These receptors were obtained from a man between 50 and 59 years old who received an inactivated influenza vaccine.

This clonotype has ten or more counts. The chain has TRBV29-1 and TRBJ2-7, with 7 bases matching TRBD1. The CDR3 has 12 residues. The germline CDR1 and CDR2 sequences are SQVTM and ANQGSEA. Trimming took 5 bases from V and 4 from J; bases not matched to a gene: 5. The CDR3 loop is CSVLGGGYEQYF. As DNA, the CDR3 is TGCAGCGTTTTAGGGGGCGGTTACGAGCAGTACTTC.

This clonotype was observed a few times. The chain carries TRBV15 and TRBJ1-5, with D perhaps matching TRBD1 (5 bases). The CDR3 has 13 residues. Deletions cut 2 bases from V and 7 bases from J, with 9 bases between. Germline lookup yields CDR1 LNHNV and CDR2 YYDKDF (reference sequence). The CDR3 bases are TGTGCCACCAGCAGATTTAGGGACCAGCCCCAGCATTTT. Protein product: CATSRFRDQPQHF.

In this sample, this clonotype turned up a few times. CDR3 bases: TGTGCCAGCAGGGGGGGGGACCCGCGGGGCCAAGAGACCCAGTACTTC. This encodes CASRGGDPRGQETQYF. The V call is TRBV7-6, the J call TRBJ2-5, with TRBD2 matching 7 bases. This CDR3 has 16 residues. V lost 6 bases, J lost 1 base, and 11 bases stayed unmatched. Germline CDR1 and CDR2: SGHVS and FNYEAQ. Full variable domain (rest looked up from reference TRBV7-6 and TRBJ2-5): GAGVSQSPRYKVTKRGQDVALRCDPISGHVSLYWYRQALGQGPEFLTYFNYEAQQDKSGLPNDRFSAERPEGSISTLTIQRTEQRDSAMYRCASRGGDPRGQETQYFGPGTRLLVL.

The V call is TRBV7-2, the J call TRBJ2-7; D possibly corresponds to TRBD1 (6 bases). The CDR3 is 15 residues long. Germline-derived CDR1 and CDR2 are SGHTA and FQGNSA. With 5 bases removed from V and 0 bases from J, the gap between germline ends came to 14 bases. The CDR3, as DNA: TGTGCCAGCAGCCCAGGGGCCGGGACCTCCTACGAGCAGTACTTC. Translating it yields CASSPGAGTSYEQYF.

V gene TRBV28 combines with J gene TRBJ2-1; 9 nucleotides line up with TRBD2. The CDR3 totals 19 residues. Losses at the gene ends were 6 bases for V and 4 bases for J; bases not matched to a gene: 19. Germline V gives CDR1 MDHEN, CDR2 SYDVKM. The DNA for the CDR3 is TGTGCCAGCAGCAATAACCGATTTAGCGGGAGAAACTTATACAATGAGCAGTTCTTC. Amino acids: CASSNNRFSGRNLYNEQFF.

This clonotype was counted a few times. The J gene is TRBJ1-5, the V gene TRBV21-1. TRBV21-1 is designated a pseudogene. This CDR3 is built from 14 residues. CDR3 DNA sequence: TGTGCCAGCACCGGTGGGAGTGGCAATCAGCCCCAGCATTTT. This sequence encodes CASTGGSGNQPQHF.

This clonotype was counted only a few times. The CDR3 DNA sequence: TGTGCCAGCAGAGTGCCCAAACCCGGGGAGCTGTTTTTT. It encodes CASRVPKPGELFF. The chain uses TRBV2 and TRBJ2-2, with D hard to call. The CDR3 has 13 amino acids. CDR1 is SNHLY, CDR2 FYNNEI, per germline. Trimming took 6 bases from V and 6 from J, leaving 11 bases between them.

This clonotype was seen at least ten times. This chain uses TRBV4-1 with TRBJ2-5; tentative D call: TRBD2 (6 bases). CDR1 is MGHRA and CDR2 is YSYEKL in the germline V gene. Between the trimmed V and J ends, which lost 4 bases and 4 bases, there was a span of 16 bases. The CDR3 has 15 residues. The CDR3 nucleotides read TGCGCCAGCAGCCCGAACCAGGGAGGCCGAGAGACCCAGTACTTC. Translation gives CASSPNQGGRETQYF.

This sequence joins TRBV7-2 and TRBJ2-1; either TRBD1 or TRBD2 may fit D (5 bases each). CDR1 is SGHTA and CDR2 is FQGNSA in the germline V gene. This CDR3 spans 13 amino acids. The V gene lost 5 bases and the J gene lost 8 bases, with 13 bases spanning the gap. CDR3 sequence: CASSQTRGHEQFF. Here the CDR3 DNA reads TGTGCCAGCAGCCAAACCCGGGGACATGAGCAGTTCTTC.

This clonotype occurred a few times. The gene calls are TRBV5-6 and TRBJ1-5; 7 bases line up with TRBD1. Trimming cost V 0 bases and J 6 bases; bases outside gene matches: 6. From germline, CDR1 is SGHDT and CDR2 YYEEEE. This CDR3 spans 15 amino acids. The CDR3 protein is CASSLGRGVRQPQHF. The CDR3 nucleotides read TGTGCCAGCAGCTTGGGCAGGGGGGTGCGTCAGCCCCAGCATTTT.